This T cell receptor (beta chain) was captured in a study of T cell changes during pregnancy in multiple sclerosis. Repertoires were generated with immunoSEQ multiplex PCR, while TCRdb's copy carries only in-frame clones and drops some. The sample consists of some 55,000 clones, more than 75% of them appearing once. Germline lookup yields CDR1 SGHDN and CDR2 FVKESK. This CDR3 has 13 residues. V was trimmed by 4 bases and J by 5 bases, leaving 9 bases between them. The rearrangement joins TRBV14 to TRBJ2-1, with D perhaps TRBD2 (5 bases). The receptor was isolated from a human donor whose cells served as feeder cells for cultures in a pregnancy study. Sequencing used peripheral blood from another person, used as feeder cells. CDR3: CASSPGSHNEQFF. The DNA of the CDR3 is TGTGCCAGCAGCCCGGGGAGTCACAATGAGCAGTTCTTC.